These T cell receptor beta chains were read from a single sample in a study of T cell changes during pregnancy in multiple sclerosis. Some clones are missing from TCRdb's copy, which holds only in-frame ones; the method was immunoSEQ multiplex PCR. The sample carries 30,000 to 45,000 clones, about 91% recorded once. This material consisted of CD4+ T cells from peripheral blood mononuclear cells, taken in the third trimester of pregnancy. Source of these receptors: a female donor in good health, enrolled as a control in a pregnancy study. CDR3s include the opening cysteine and the closing phenylalanine or tryptophan. D genes are given only for firm matches. Clone size is stated in some rows and not others, as once, few, many or a class when expanded.

D | J | V | size | CDR3 | DNA
TRBD2 | TRBJ2-1 | TRBV30 | - | CAWSVPTSGDYNEQFF | TGTGCCTGGAGTGTACCCACTAGCGGGGACTACAATGAGCAGTTCTTC
TRBD1 | TRBJ2-5 | TRBV10-2 | - | CASSETSFLWDSQETQYF | TGCGCCAGCAGTGAGACGTCGTTTCTGTGGGACAGTCAAGAGACCCAGTACTTC
- | TRBJ1-6 | TRBV7-8 | - | CASSSGTYNSPLHF | TGTGCCAGCAGCTCCGGGACCTATAATTCACCCCTCCACTTT
- | TRBJ1-1 | TRBV7-3 | - | CASSLKGGGTEAFF | TGTGCCAGCAGCCTCAAGGGGGGGGGCACTGAAGCTTTCTTT
- | TRBJ1-5 | TRBV4-2 | - | CASSPTGQPQHF | TGTGCCAGCAGCCCAACGGGTCAGCCCCAGCATTTT
- | TRBJ1-1 | TRBV15 | - | CATSKEPRLNTEAFF | TGTGCCACCAGCAAGGAGCCTCGCCTGAACACTGAAGCTTTCTTT
TRBD1 | TRBJ1-5 | TRBV6-1 | - | CAIGQGVGPQHF | TGTGCCATCGGACAGGGCGTAGGGCCCCAGCATTTT
- | TRBJ2-1 | TRBV2 | once | CASSGHDNEQFF | TGTGCCAGCAGTGGGCACGACAATGAGCAGTTCTTC
TRBD2 | TRBJ2-3 | TRBV27 | - | CASSLWRGATSTDTQYF | TGTGCCAGCAGTTTATGGCGGGGGGCCACTAGCACAGATACGCAGTATTTT
TRBD2 | TRBJ2-5 | TRBV19 | - | CASMRTSGWQETQYF | TGTGCCAGTATGCGGACTAGCGGGTGGCAAGAGACCCAGTACTTC
TRBD2 | TRBJ2-3 | TRBV9 | - | CASSAPGLAGAFTDTQYF | TGTGCCAGCAGCGCCCCTGGACTAGCGGGGGCCTTCACAGATACGCAGTATTTT
- | TRBJ2-7 | TRBV18 | - | CASSPPGRIYEQYF | TGTGCCAGCTCCCCCCCAGGGCGAATCTACGAGCAGTACTTC
TRBD1 | TRBJ1-1 | TRBV10-3 | - | CAIKTGVDRNTEAFF | TGTGCCATCAAAACAGGGGTTGACCGGAACACTGAAGCTTTCTTT
TRBD1 | TRBJ2-3 | TRBV4-2 | - | CASSQTGEIDTQYF | TGTGCCAGCAGCCAAACAGGGGAGATAGATACGCAGTATTTT
TRBD1 | TRBJ1-1 | TRBV6-6 | - | CASQLGQGKNTEAFF | TGTGCCAGCCAGCTAGGACAGGGAAAGAACACTGAAGCTTTCTTT
- | TRBJ2-3 | TRBV7-9 | - | CASSLVAGGTDTQYF | TGTGCCAGCAGCCTAGTCGCAGGGGGGACAGATACGCAGTATTTT
TRBD1 | TRBJ1-5 | TRBV29-1 | - | CSAGDRDGQPQHF | TGCAGCGCCGGTGACAGGGACGGTCAGCCCCAGCATTTT
- | TRBJ1-2 | TRBV20-1 | - | CSASANYGYTF | TGCAGTGCTAGCGCTAACTATGGCTACACCTTC
- | TRBJ2-4 | TRBV30 | once | CAWQTRAAKNIQYF | TGTGCCTGGCAGACCAGGGCAGCCAAAAACATTCAGTACTTC
TRBD1 | TRBJ1-2 | TRBV15 | - | CATSRDQRGLGGYTF | TGTGCCACCAGCAGAGACCAAAGGGGGCTAGGCGGCTACACCTTC
- | TRBJ2-5 | TRBV7-3 | - | CASSLFPGETQYF | TGTGCCAGCAGCTTATTCCCGGGAGAGACCCAGTACTTC
- | TRBJ2-1 | TRBV7-2 | - | CASSLLQYYNEQFF | TGTGCCAGCAGCCTCCTACAGTACTACAATGAGCAGTTCTTC
TRBD1 | TRBJ2-1 | TRBV6-6 | once | CASSYSNRGPYNEQFF | TGTGCCAGCAGTTACTCCAACAGGGGGCCCTACAATGAGCAGTTCTTC
- | TRBJ1-1 | TRBV5-8 | - | CASSTYWAMNTEAFF | TGTGCCAGCAGCACGTATTGGGCCATGAACACTGAAGCTTTCTTT
- | TRBJ1-1 | TRBV5-4 | - | CASSGNRDLEAFF | TGTGCCAGCAGCGGGAACAGGGACCTTGAAGCTTTCTTT
- | TRBJ1-1 | TRBV7-2 | - | CASSLGGTGAKAFF | TGTGCCAGCAGCCTGGGGGGAACAGGCGCTAAGGCTTTCTTT
TRBD1 | TRBJ2-5 | TRBV4-3 | - | CASSQHRGETQYF | TGCGCCAGCAGCCAACACAGGGGGGAGACCCAGTACTTC
- | TRBJ1-1 | TRBV7-3 | - | CASSLMAGENTEAFF | TGTGCCAGCAGCTTAATGGCAGGGGAAAACACTGAAGCTTTCTTT
TRBD1 | TRBJ1-6 | TRBV27 | once | CASSFLDRTNSPLHF | TGTGCCAGCAGTTTCCTGGACAGGACCAATTCACCCCTCCACTTT
- | TRBJ2-7 | TRBV7-9 | - | CASSLRGGKGYEQYF | TGTGCCAGCAGCTTAAGGGGAGGCAAGGGCTACGAGCAGTACTTC
- | TRBJ1-5 | TRBV5-1 | - | CASSLQGDLNQPQHF | TGCGCCAGCAGCTTACAGGGTGACCTAAATCAGCCCCAGCATTTT
- | TRBJ2-5 | TRBV6-6 | - | CASINEIYQETQYF | TGTGCCAGCATCAACGAGATTTACCAAGAGACCCAGTACTTC
- | TRBJ1-4 | TRBV30 | - | CARGDRLTNEKLFF | TGTGCCCGCGGAGACAGGCTCACTAATGAAAAACTGTTTTTT
TRBD1 | TRBJ1-2 | TRBV29-1 | - | CSVTGQGHGYTF | TGCAGCGTTACGGGACAGGGTCATGGCTACACCTTC
TRBD2 | TRBJ2-1 | TRBV4-2 | - | CASSQKSGGSGDEQFF | TGTGCCAGCAGCCAAAAAAGCGGGGGGTCCGGTGATGAGCAGTTCTTC
- | TRBJ2-5 | TRBV27 | - | CASSSTTRGFQETQYF | TGTGCCAGCAGTTCTACTACTCGGGGGTTCCAAGAGACCCAGTACTTC
- | TRBJ1-5 | TRBV7-2 | - | CASSFADRPNQPQHF | TGTGCCAGCAGCTTTGCCGACAGGCCCAATCAGCCCCAGCATTTT
- | TRBJ1-2 | TRBV19 | - | CASMNGRSYTF | TGTGCCAGTATGAATGGGAGAAGCTACACCTTC
- | TRBJ2-1 | TRBV9 | few | CASSVEVTGVHEQFF | TGTGCCAGCAGCGTAGAAGTGACAGGAGTCCATGAGCAGTTCTTC
TRBD1 | TRBJ1-3 | TRBV6-6 | once | CASNPTGDINTIYF | TGTGCCAGCAACCCGACAGGGGATATAAACACCATATATTTT
- | TRBJ2-7 | TRBV18 | - | CASSPERQFYEQYF | TGTGCCAGCTCACCAGAGAGGCAGTTCTACGAGCAGTACTTC
- | TRBJ2-2 | TRBV30 | - | CAWIRGGGRTGELFF | TGTGCCTGGATTAGAGGGGGGGGCAGGACCGGGGAGCTGTTTTTT
TRBD2 | TRBJ2-3 | TRBV5-1 | - | CASSLGSGGAFRTDTQYF | TGCGCCAGCAGCTTGGGTAGCGGGGGGGCATTCCGCACAGATACGCAGTATTTT
- | TRBJ2-1 | TRBV21-1 | - | CASSMGTSGGFLYNEQFF | TGTGCCAGCAGCATGGGGACTAGCGGGGGGTTCCTATACAATGAGCAGTTCTTC
TRBD1 | TRBJ1-2 | TRBV30 | - | CAWSGTGQGRVYGYTF | TGTGCCTGGAGCGGCACTGGACAGGGGAGGGTTTATGGCTACACCTTC
- | TRBJ1-3 | TRBV14 | - | CASSQGATGLTSGNTIYF | TGTGCCAGCAGCCAAGGAGCGACAGGACTTACCTCTGGAAACACCATATATTTT